A selection of T cell receptor beta chains follows, all from one sample in a study of blood T cell repertoires in COVID-19. The protocol was immunoSEQ multiplex PCR, while the TCRdb copy is restricted to in-frame clones and leaves out a portion. The sample has some 100,000 clones; 83% are singletons. Sequencing was done on a sample of peripheral blood. These receptor sequences come from a woman aged 60-70 years with acute or convalescent COVID-19. Both conserved end residues are part of each CDR3. The order of the fields is clone size, D gene, J gene, V gene, CDR3 DNA, CDR3 protein. D genes are given only for firm matches. Size is omitted from some rows. Given values are once, few, many or a class for expanded clones.

>NA|NA|TRBJ1-1|TRBV4-1
TGCGTCAGCAGCCCCCCCGCCCTTGAGGCTTTCTTT
CVSSPPALEAFF
>NA|NA|TRBJ2-1|TRBV19
TGTGCCAGTAGTATTAGGGCGGGACAGCAGTTCTTC
CASSIRAGQQFF
>once|NA|TRBJ2-1|TRBV10-3
TGTGCCATCAGTGACCCTATCCGAGAGCAGTTCTTC
CAISDPIREQFF
>NA|TRBD2|TRBJ2-7|TRBV9
TGTGCCAGCGGAAAGCGGGAGAGGGGCGAGCAGTACTTC
CASGKRERGEQYF
>NA|NA|TRBJ1-1|TRBV5-1
TGCGCCAGCAGCTTGTCGGGAATGAACACTGAAGCTTTCTTT
CASSLSGMNTEAFF
>NA|TRBD2|TRBJ2-5|TRBV12-5
TGTGCTAGTGGTTCTAGCGGACTAAGGGAGACCCAGTACTTC
CASGSSGLRETQYF
>few|NA|TRBJ1-6|TRBV6-5
TGTGCCAGCAGTCAGGGGTGGGTCGGGACCCTCCACTTT
CASSQGWVGTLHF
>NA|TRBD2|TRBJ2-7|TRBV27
TGTGCCAGCAGTTTCGCGGGAGACAAGCAGTACTTC
CASSFAGDKQYF
>few|NA|TRBJ1-1|TRBV3-1/TRBV3-2
TGTGCCAGCAGCCCTGACTCTAACACTGAAGCTTTCTTT
CASSPDSNTEAFF
>NA|NA|TRBJ1-1|TRBV6-5
TGTGCCAGCAGTCTTCTCGCTGAAGCTTTCTTT
CASSLLAEAFF
>NA|NA|TRBJ2-7|TRBV19
TGTGCCAGTAGTACGACAGTAACCTACGAGCAGTACTTC
CASSTTVTYEQYF
>NA|NA|TRBJ2-1|TRBV30
TGTGCCTGGAGTCTCCCACATTCCCGGGGTTACAATGAGCAGTTCTTC
CAWSLPHSRGYNEQFF
>NA|TRBD1|TRBJ1-2|TRBV19
TGTGCCAGTAGTGCCGACAGGGGCATCGGGGACTATGGCTACACCTTC
CASSADRGIGDYGYTF
>NA|NA|TRBJ2-5|TRBV2
TGTGCCAGCAGGAGGGAGGAGCCGAGCGGAGAGACCCAGTACTTC
CASRREEPSGETQYF
>NA|NA|TRBJ1-5|TRBV5-5
TGTGCCAGCAGTCAAGACAGCTTCAATCAGCCCCAGCATTTT
CASSQDSFNQPQHF
>NA|TRBD2|TRBJ2-2|TRBV5-6
TGTGCCAGCAGCTTGGGACTAGCGGGAGGCGGGGAGCTGTTTTTT
CASSLGLAGGGELFF
>few|NA|TRBJ2-7|TRBV19
TGTGCCAGTTCTAACCGCCAAAGCGGGTCGAGCTCCTACGAGCAGTACTTC
CASSNRQSGSSSYEQYF
>NA|TRBD1|TRBJ1-3|TRBV6-2/TRBV6-3
TGTGCCAGCAGTACCAGGGACAGAATCTGGACCATATATTTT
CASSTRDRIWTIYF
>NA|NA|TRBJ2-2|TRBV12-1
TGTGCCAGCAGCTTTTGGGGCGGGGCATGGACCGGGGAGCTGTTTTTT
CASSFWGGAWTGELFF
>NA|NA|TRBJ1-2|TRBV28
TGTGCCAGCACCAACCCCCAGGCGGGCTACACCTTC
CASTNPQAGYTF
>NA|NA|TRBJ2-2|TRBV24-1
TGTGCCACCAGTGATTTGGGTCGAGGCGCGTTATCGAACACCGGGGAGCTGTTTTTT
CATSDLGRGALSNTGELFF
>NA|NA|TRBJ2-1|TRBV5-1
TGCGCCAGCAGCTTTCCACTTTACAATGAGCAGTTCTTC
CASSFPLYNEQFF
>NA|NA|TRBJ1-1|TRBV28
TGTGCCAGCAGTTCCACGACGGAGACTGAAGCTTTCTTT
CASSSTTETEAFF
>few|NA|TRBJ1-2|TRBV5-8
TGTGCCAGCAGCCAAACAGCTAACTATGGCTACACCTTC
CASSQTANYGYTF
>NA|TRBD1|TRBJ1-1|TRBV3-1/TRBV3-2
TGTGCCAGCAGCCTACTACAGGGGGAGTTTAGCACTGAAGCTTTCTTT
CASSLLQGEFSTEAFF
>NA|TRBD2|TRBJ2-1|TRBV11-2
TGTGCCAGCAGCCTTTGGACTAGCGGGGGGGATGAGCAGTTCTTC
CASSLWTSGGDEQFF
>NA|TRBD2|TRBJ2-7|TRBV18
TGTGCCAGCTCACCCGACCAGAGGACTAGCGGGAAAGAGCAGTACTTC
CASSPDQRTSGKEQYF
>NA|NA|TRBJ1-2|TRBV6-5
TGTGCCAGCAGGGGGACATCCGACGGCTACACCTTC
CASRGTSDGYTF
>NA|NA|TRBJ1-4|TRBV2
TGTGCCAGCATTGTGAGAACTAATGAAAAACTGTTTTTT
CASIVRTNEKLFF
>NA|TRBD2|TRBJ2-7|TRBV7-2
TGTGCCAGCATCATTCTAGCGGGAGAACCCTACGAGCAGTACTTC
CASIILAGEPYEQYF
>NA|TRBD2|TRBJ2-1|TRBV7-9
TGTGCCAGCAGCTCAGGACTAGCGGGGTATGAGCAGTTCTTC
CASSSGLAGYEQFF
>NA|NA|TRBJ2-1|TRBV7-9
TGTGCCAGCAGCCCAGATTCTAGCAGAGGAGACAATGAGCAGTTCTTC
CASSPDSSRGDNEQFF
>NA|TRBD1|TRBJ1-5|TRBV28
TGTGCCAGCAGGACAGGGGGGATTAGCAATCAGCCCCAGCATTTT
CASRTGGISNQPQHF
>NA|NA|TRBJ1-3|TRBV11-2
TGTGCCAGCAGCTTGGCCGGGGGTAAGAACTCTGGAAACACCATATATTTT
CASSLAGGKNSGNTIYF
>NA|NA|TRBJ1-3|TRBV6-4
TGTGCCAACCGGGAAAAGGTCTCTGGAAACACCATATATTTT
CANREKVSGNTIYF
>few|NA|TRBJ2-3|TRBV30
TGTGCCTGGAGAGCTTCCTCAATCACGTATTTT
CAWRASSITYF
>NA|NA|TRBJ1-6|TRBV2
TGTGCCAGCAGCGAAGGGTACAGCTCCTATAATTCACCCCTCCACTTT
CASSEGYSSYNSPLHF
>NA|NA|TRBJ1-2|TRBV7-9
TGTGCCAGCAGCTCCCCCCCCGTCTATGGCTACACCTTC
CASSSPPVYGYTF
>NA|TRBD1|TRBJ2-2|TRBV19
TGTGCCAGCTCAAGGAATCCGGGACAGGGGATCCCCGGGGAGCTGTTTTTT
CASSRNPGQGIPGELFF
>NA|NA|TRBJ1-3|TRBV5-1
TGCGCCAGCAGCCCCGACGGGAGCTCTGGAAACACCATATATTTT
CASSPDGSSGNTIYF
>once|NA|TRBJ2-7|TRBV30
TGTGCCTCCGACAGGGAGGCCTACGAGCAGTACTTC
CASDREAYEQYF
>NA|TRBD1|TRBJ1-2|TRBV4-1
TGCGCCAGCAGCCAAGCCGGACAGGGGAATTATGGCTACACCTTC
CASSQAGQGNYGYTF
>few|NA|TRBJ1-3|TRBV3-1/TRBV3-2
TGTGCCAGCAGCCAAGTACCGCGCTCTGGAAACACCATATATTTT
CASSQVPRSGNTIYF
>NA|NA|TRBJ2-7|TRBV18
TGTGCCAGCTCACCACCGTGGGACAACGACGAGCAGTACTTC
CASSPPWDNDEQYF
>NA|TRBD2|TRBJ2-2|TRBV4-3
TGCGCCAGCAGCCCCGGGACTAGCGGGACCGGGGAGCTGTTTTTT
CASSPGTSGTGELFF
>few|NA|TRBJ1-1|TRBV7-9
TGTGCCAGCAGCCTACAGGGACACACTGAAGCTTTCTTT
CASSLQGHTEAFF
>once|NA|TRBJ2-2|TRBV18
TGTGCCAGCACTCCCGGCCGAGGAACCGGGGAGCTGTTTTTT
CASTPGRGTGELFF
>few|NA|TRBJ1-2|TRBV30
TGTGCCTGGAGTGGGAGGCCCGGCTACACCTTC
CAWSGRPGYTF
>NA|NA|TRBJ1-2|TRBV7-8
TGTGCCAGCAGTTTCCGGGAGGGAGCCTATGGCTACACCTTC
CASSFREGAYGYTF
>NA|TRBD1|TRBJ1-2|TRBV6-5
TGTGCCAGCAGCAGAGAGGGGGCATCCGGCTACACCTTC
CASSREGASGYTF
>NA|NA|TRBJ1-5|TRBV28
TGTGCCAGCAGTCGATCAGGCGGGCGTCAGCCCCAGCATTTT
CASSRSGGRQPQHF
>NA|NA|TRBJ1-1|TRBV3-1/TRBV3-2
TGTGCCAGCGTTGTGGGCCCGGGGGGGAGTCAAGCTTTCTTT
CASVVGPGGSQAFF
>NA|TRBD1|TRBJ1-4|TRBV29-1
TGCAGCGTTACGGGTTGGGACAGGGATGAAAAACTGTTTTTT
CSVTGWDRDEKLFF
>NA|TRBD1|TRBJ1-1|TRBV28
TGTGCCAGCAGTATTACAGGGGCGGACACTGAAGCTTTCTTT
CASSITGADTEAFF
>NA|TRBD1|TRBJ1-6|TRBV28
TGTGCCAGCAGCAGGGACAGACATAATTCACCCCTCCACTTT
CASSRDRHNSPLHF
>NA|NA|TRBJ2-7|TRBV25-1
TGTGCCAGCAGTGAATCCCAGGGCAGCTCCTACGAGCAGTACTTC
CASSESQGSSYEQYF
>NA|TRBD1|TRBJ2-3|TRBV5-6
TGTGCCAGCAGCGAGGGACAGGGGCCAGCAGATACGCAGTATTTT
CASSEGQGPADTQYF
>once|TRBD2|TRBJ2-7|TRBV7-2
TGTGCCAGCAGCTTAGAGAGCGGGAGGGTTTCCTACGAGCAGTACTTC
CASSLESGRVSYEQYF
>NA|TRBD1|TRBJ1-2|TRBV7-2
TGTGCCAGCAGCCAGGGACAGGGGACCGGCTACACCTTC
CASSQGQGTGYTF